This T cell receptor beta chain was obtained from a study of post-analysis software for immune sequencing data. Study outcomes and limitations: Compared with controls, patients showed significantly lower normalized Chao1 diversity. Controls had lower frequencies than patients of about five TRBV segments, which included TRBV5-6, TRBV5-1 and TRBV20-1.

Concerning this clonotype: What it binds is unknown.

Germline V gene data show CDR1 as SQVTM and CDR2 as ANQGSEA. The CDR3 has 14 amino acids. V lost 4 bases and J 2 bases, leaving 13 bases between the germline ends. cDNA libraries for TCR beta contained unique molecular identifiers. TCRdb re-derived calls from the PCR reads in MiXCR, one entry per CDR3 protein. The sample consists of 750,000 to 900,000 distinct CDR3 sequences, 35% to 55% of them appearing once. The rearrangement links TRBV29-1 to TRBJ2-3; tentatively, D is TRBD2 (5 bases). Sequenced: blood. This sequence originates from a girl aged 10-17 years with multiple sclerosis. The CDR3 protein is CSVGAGQFTDTQYF. The CDR3, as DNA: TGCAGCGTTGGGGCGGGCCAGTTCACAGATACGCAGTATTTT.